These T cell receptor beta chains were read from a single sample in a study of STAT3 mutations in large granular lymphocyte leukemia. Sequenced by immunoSEQ multiplex PCR; TCRdb stores in-frame clones only, minus some. This sample yields several thousand clones, of which about three quarters are seen a single time; approximately 16% belongs to the top ten. Sequenced sample: peripheral blood mononuclear cells. Receptors were obtained from a woman in her 40s with T-cell large granular lymphocyte leukemia. Some clones in this sample may be carry-over from other donors' samples. Both conserved end residues are part of each CDR3. D genes are given only for firm matches. Clone size appears in some rows only: once, few, many, or a class for an expanded clone.

TRBJ2-5	TRBV9	.	few	TGTGCCAGCAGCCCGACCCCGGGAGCTCAAGAGACCCAGTACTTC	CASSPTPGAQETQYF
TRBJ1-1	TRBV5-6	.	.	TGTGCCAGCAGCCCTTTTAGTGGTGAAGCTTTCTTT	CASSPFSGEAFF
TRBJ2-7	TRBV29-1	TRBD1	.	TGCAGCGTTGTCTGGGACAGGGGGTACGAGCAGTACTTC	CSVVWDRGYEQYF
TRBJ2-5	TRBV5-1	.	.	TGCGCCAGCAGCTTAAACGACGTACAAGAGACCCAGTACTTC	CASSLNDVQETQYF
TRBJ1-2	TRBV6-6	.	.	TGTGCCAGCTGGTCCCCGGGTAACTATGGCTACACCTTC	CASWSPGNYGYTF
TRBJ1-2	TRBV30	.	few	TGTGCCTGTGAAACAGGAGAGAATGGCTACACCTTC	CACETGENGYTF
TRBJ2-5	TRBV5-1	.	.	TGCGCCAGCAGCCCCGGGACGGAAGAGACCCAGTACTTC	CASSPGTEETQYF
TRBJ1-2	TRBV5-1	.	.	TGCGCCAGCAGCTTGGACAACTATGGCTACACCTTC	CASSLDNYGYTF
TRBJ2-3	TRBV18	.	.	TGTGCCAGCTCACCTGTTCCGAGCACAGATACGCAGTATTTT	CASSPVPSTDTQYF
TRBJ1-2	TRBV19	.	.	TGTGCCAGTAGCCAATCCCCGGATGGGAACTATGGCTACACCTTC	CASSQSPDGNYGYTF
TRBJ2-7	TRBV28	.	.	TGTGCCAGCAGTTTAAGGCAGGGGGGTTCGGACGAGCAGTACTTC	CASSLRQGGSDEQYF
TRBJ2-3	TRBV15	.	.	TGTGCCACCAGCAGAGAGAAAGACAGAGTCACAGATACGCAGTATTTT	CATSREKDRVTDTQYF
TRBJ1-2	TRBV5-6	.	.	TGTGCCAGCAGCTTGGGCAGGGACGTAGGCTACACCTTC	CASSLGRDVGYTF
TRBJ1-5	TRBV7-9	.	.	TGTGCCAGCAGCTTGGGCGTAAATCAGCCCCAGCATTTT	CASSLGVNQPQHF
TRBJ2-1	TRBV7-9	.	.	TGTGCCAGCAGCTTACAGGACAATGAGCAGTTCTTC	CASSLQDNEQFF
TRBJ1-1	TRBV5-6	.	.	TGTGCCAGCAGCCTGGGGGGGGCCACTGAAGCTTTCTTT	CASSLGGATEAFF
TRBJ1-1	TRBV30	TRBD1	.	TGTGCCTGGAGTGTACCGGGACAGGGGAGGAGGTACACTGAAGCTTTCTTT	CAWSVPGQGRRYTEAFF
TRBJ1-6	TRBV2	TRBD1	.	TGTGCCAGCAGATTGGACAGGGCGGGTTCACCCCTCCACTTT	CASRLDRAGSPLHF
TRBJ2-7	TRBV13	TRBD2	.	TGTGCCAGCAGCTTCCGGCGGGGGGGATCATACGAGCAGTACTTC	CASSFRRGGSYEQYF
TRBJ2-1	TRBV9	TRBD1	.	TGTGCCAGCAGCGGACAGGACAGGGGAGGTGAGCAGTTCTTC	CASSGQDRGGEQFF
TRBJ1-5	TRBV28	TRBD1	.	TGTGCCAGCAGGAAGACAGTTCAGGGGGCCCAGCATTTT	CASRKTVQGAQHF
TRBJ2-7	TRBV6-6	TRBD2	.	TGTGCCAGCAGTTACGGGACTACGGCCAACGAGCAGTACTTC	CASSYGTTANEQYF
TRBJ1-5	TRBV6-1	.	.	TGTGCCAGCAGTGAAGTAGACGGCCACAATCAGCCCCAGCATTTT	CASSEVDGHNQPQHF
TRBJ1-6	TRBV27	.	few	TGTGCCATCCGCGACAGTGTAGACTCACCCCTCCACTTT	CAIRDSVDSPLHF
TRBJ1-1	TRBV7-8	.	.	TGTGCCAGCAGCTCAGAGAGGGTCAGAACGGATACTGAAGCTTTCTTT	CASSSERVRTDTEAFF
TRBJ2-1	TRBV5-1	TRBD2	once	TGCGCCAGCAGCATCCCGGGACTAGCGGGATACCTTTCCTACAATGAGCAGTTCTTC	CASSIPGLAGYLSYNEQFF
TRBJ2-7	TRBV5-1	.	.	TGCGCCAGCAGCTGGACACCCACGACAGGCCCTAAGGTGGCCGAGCAGTACTTC	CASSWTPTTGPKVAEQYF
TRBJ2-6	TRBV5-4	TRBD2	.	TGTGCCAGCAGCTTTGGTGGGGGGGCTGGGGCCAACGTCCTGACTTTC	CASSFGGGAGANVLTF
TRBJ1-1	TRBV7-9	.	.	TGTGCCAGCAGATACCCGGGACAGAACACTGAAGCTTTCTTT	CASRYPGQNTEAFF
TRBJ2-7	TRBV30	.	.	TGTGCCTGGAACCCGGGCCACTCCTACGAGCAGTACTTC	CAWNPGHSYEQYF